The TCR beta chain under discussion was sequenced for a study of T cell responses to AZD1222 COVID-19 vaccine. The CDR3 is 11 residues long. V was pared by 3 bases and J by 1 base, with 3 bases between. Germline CDR1 DFQATT, CDR2 SNEGSKA (reference sequence). Second doses were pooled across both intervals (about 4 or about 12 weeks). In the case of this clone: The antigen remains undetermined.

Findings of the study overall: The study found Spike-specific TCR breadth and depth rose after two AZD1222 doses. Spike-wide vaccine-associated CD4 TCRs dominated at 160-218 and 743-854.

Clones were sequenced by immunoSEQ multiplex PCR, and TCRdb holds only the in-frame ones, with some missing. The sample has 100,000 to 120,000 clones, about 94% seen once. The material sequenced was peripheral blood, taken 28 days after the second AZD1222 dose. The sequence was obtained from an adult who received the AZD1222 COVID-19 vaccine. V and J are TRBV20-1 and TRBJ1-2; D not resolved. The CDR3 sequence is CSARFNYGYTF. For the CDR3, the DNA is TGCAGTGCTAGGTTTAACTATGGCTACACCTTC.